These 23 T cell receptor beta chains were sequenced from one sample in a study of T cell responses to AZD1222 COVID-19 vaccine (dated by TCRdb to the early 2020s). Read against the paper, the sample's time point label means: baseline before first vaccination. Receptor amplification or capture employed the immunoSEQ multiplex PCR assay. TCRdb took over this immuneACCESS table, retaining in-frame rearrangements with V and J assigned. Such tables are incomplete; in checked studies, under half of the missing clones stem from an unresolved V gene, and the remainder is unexplained. The sample data list about 92,000 clones, and more than 75% of these were observed just once. The ten top clones hold about 2.5% of the sample. The sequenced sample was peripheral blood, obtained on day 0 of AZD1222 vaccination. The source of these receptors is an adult in good health.

The chain couples TRBV11-2 to TRBJ1-1, with 9 bases that match TRBD1. Per the germline V gene, CDR1 is SGHAT and CDR2 is FQNNGV. V shed 7 bases, J shed 7 bases, and the junction held 7 bases outside the gene matches. CDR3 size: 13 residues. CDR3 nucleotide sequence: TGTGCCAGCACCCAGGGGGGACAGGGTGAAGCTTTCTTT. Its translation: CASTQGGQGEAFF.

This rearrangement joins TRBV11-2 to TRBJ2-2, with a tentative D call TRBD2 (6 bases). Germline V gives CDR1 SGHAT, CDR2 FQNNGV. The germline V and J ends were trimmed by 3 bases and 0 bases, with 8 bases remaining between them. The CDR3 sequence is 15 residues long. CDR3 sequence: CASSFSGANTGELFF. In DNA, the CDR3 is TGTGCCAGCAGCTTTTCGGGAGCGAACACCGGGGAGCTGTTTTTT.

This clone was seen once. The chain is built from TRBV5-1 and TRBJ1-1; D may be TRBD1 (5 bases). CDR1 and CDR2 from the germline V gene are SGHRS and YFSETQ. V lost 1 base to trimming and J lost 4 bases, with 23 bases between them. The CDR3 contains 18 residues. The CDR3 loop reads CASSLSVGSGTMTTEAFF. The CDR3, as DNA: TGCGCCAGCAGCTTGTCAGTTGGGTCAGGGACGATGACCACTGAAGCTTTCTTT.

The CDR3 DNA is TGTGCCACCAGCCCCAGGGGCACTGAAGCTTTCTTT. Encoded protein: CATSPRGTEAFF. The chain joins TRBV15 to TRBJ1-1; the D gene is possibly TRBD1 (6 bases). V was shortened by 5 bases and J by 4 bases, with 8 bases between the two germline ends. CDR3 size: 12 residues. CDR1 and CDR2 (germline): LNHNV, YYDKDF (reference sequence).

V and J are TRBV19 and TRBJ1-5; possibly TRBD1 for D (5 bases). The CDR3 totals 17 residues. Germline-derived CDR1 and CDR2 are LNHDA and SQIVND (reference sequence). Trimming took off 3 bases at V and 0 bases at J, with 15 bases between the two ends. Written as DNA, the CDR3 is TGTGCCAGTAGTATGGGTGAGGCAGGGTCTAGCAATCAGCCCCAGCATTTT. Its protein is CASSMGEAGSSNQPQHF.

The chain recombines TRBV27 with TRBJ1-5; the D gene is possibly TRBD1 (5 bases). The germline V and J ends were trimmed by 5 bases and 5 bases, with 10 bases remaining between them. The germline V gene has CDR1 MNHEY and CDR2 SMNVEV (reference sequence). The CDR3 runs 13 residues. The DNA for the CDR3 is TGTGCCAGCAGTCGGGACGGTTATCAGCCCCAGCATTTT. Encoded protein: CASSRDGYQPQHF.

The chain employs TRBV29-1 and TRBJ1-2; 9 nucleotides align to TRBD1. Germline V gene data show CDR1 as SQVTM and CDR2 as ANQGSEA. The length of the CDR3 is 16 residues. J was trimmed by 1 base and V by 3 bases; bases with no gene match: 9. The CDR3 spells CSVDHFPGQGNYGYTF. The DNA for the CDR3 is TGCAGCGTTGATCACTTTCCGGGACAGGGTAACTATGGCTACACCTTC.

The chain is built from TRBV7-9 and TRBJ2-1; D may be TRBD1 (6 bases). Germline-derived CDR1 and CDR2 are SEHNR and FQNEAQ (reference sequence). The CDR3 length is 16 residues. V lost 6 bases and J 2 bases, leaving 17 bases between the germline ends. The CDR3 coding sequence is TGTGCCAGCAGAACGTTTACAGGGAACGCCTACAATGAGCAGTTCTTC. This gives the protein CASRTFTGNAYNEQFF.

This chain joins TRBV12-3 or TRBV12-4 and TRBJ1-3; D unclear. This CDR3 region has 11 residues. Trimming stripped 3 bases from V and 4 bases from J, with 1 base between. The CDR3 sequence: CASSLGNTIYF. In DNA, the CDR3 is TGTGCCAGCAGTTTGGGAAACACCATATATTTT.

The rearrangement joins TRBV2 to TRBJ1-5; 8 bases fit TRBD1. V lost 6 bases, J lost 4 bases, and 8 bases stayed unmatched. The germline V gene encodes CDR1 SNHLY and CDR2 FYNNEI. The CDR3 has 15 residues. The DNA of the CDR3 is TGTGCCAGCAGAGCGATGACAGGGGCAAATCAGCCCCAGCATTTT. Protein sequence: CASRAMTGANQPQHF.

This clone turned up a few times. This chain connects TRBV9 to TRBJ2-7; 13 bases map to TRBD2. This CDR3 is 14 amino acids long. V shed 3 bases and J 3 bases; nucleotides not matched to a gene: 0. Germline V gives CDR1 SGDLS, CDR2 YYNGEE. CDR3 in DNA: TGTGCCAGCAGCGGGACTAGCGGGAGCTACGAGCAGTACTTC. Encoded protein: CASSGTSGSYEQYF.

This chain uses TRBV5-1 with TRBJ2-5, with 8 bases that match TRBD2. Germline CDR1 reads SGHRS; CDR2 reads YFSETQ. Losses at the gene ends were 1 base for V and 2 bases for J; bases not matched to a gene: 4. The length of the CDR3 is 15 residues. CDR3 in DNA: TGCGCCAGCAGCTTGACTAGCGGTATTCAAGAGACCCAGTACTTC. Protein: CASSLTSGIQETQYF.

This clone was seen a single time. This rearrangement joins TRBV11-2 to TRBJ2-7, with TRBD1 identical over 8 bases. The CDR3 covers 15 residues. CDR1 is SGHAT and CDR2 is FQNNGV in the germline V gene. V lost 3 bases to trimming and J lost 2 bases; unmatched junction nucleotides: 6. The CDR3 sequence: CASSFVAGGPYEQYF. The DNA for the CDR3 is TGTGCCAGCAGCTTCGTCGCAGGGGGCCCCTACGAGCAGTACTTC.

The chain links TRBV29-1 to TRBJ2-1; D call uncertain. Germline assignment: CDR1 SQVTM and CDR2 ANQGSEA. CDR3 size: 12 residues. V was clipped by 2 bases and J by 6 bases, with 8 bases between them. The CDR3 coding sequence is TGCAGCGTTGAAAGGATTAGCAATGAGCAGTTCTTC. Protein: CSVERISNEQFF.

This rearrangement joins TRBV18 to TRBJ1-2; D ambiguous. The V gene lost 1 base and the J gene lost 7 bases, with 4 bases spanning the gap. This CDR3 has 11 amino acids. Germline lookup yields CDR1 KGHSH and CDR2 LQKENI. CDR3 loop: CASSPQLGYTF. The CDR3 coding sequence is TGTGCCAGCTCACCACAGCTTGGCTACACCTTC.

The CDR3, as DNA: TGTGCCAGCAGTGAGATGGCCGCGAACACCGGGGAGCTGTTTTTT. Encoded protein: CASSEMAANTGELFF. This chain uses TRBV6-1 with TRBJ2-2, with D unresolved. CDR3 size: 15 residues. With 3 bases removed from V and 0 bases from J, the gap between germline ends came to 8 bases. Germline assignment: CDR1 MNHNS and CDR2 SASEGT.

In nucleotides, the CDR3 is TGTGCCAGCAGCCAAGAATTACAGGGTGGAAACACCATATATTTT. Translated: CASSQELQGGNTIYF. The chain has TRBV4-2 and TRBJ1-3; tentatively, D is TRBD1 (6 bases). The CDR3 spans 15 residues. CDR1 and CDR2 from the germline V gene are LGHNA and YNFKEQ. V lost 0 bases and J lost 3, with 9 bases in between.

The chain has TRBV4-3 and TRBJ1-2; tentatively, D is TRBD1 (6 bases). Germline CDR1 and CDR2: LGHNA and YSLEER. Trimming took off 2 bases at V and 4 bases at J, with 20 bases between the two ends. The CDR3 length is 17 residues. The CDR3, as DNA: TGCGCCAGCAGCCAAAATCCAGCACGGGGGGGCTCCTATGGCTACACCTTC. Protein sequence: CASSQNPARGGSYGYTF.

This clone was picked up one time. The V and J genes are TRBV7-3 and TRBJ1-3, with D perhaps TRBD1 (5 bases). CDR1 is SGHTA and CDR2 is FQGTGA in the germline V gene. The CDR3 runs to 18 residues. The germline V and J ends were trimmed by 1 base and 1 base, with 17 bases remaining between them. CDR3 loop: CASSLNPNRAGSGNTIYF. The CDR3 DNA reads as TGTGCCAGCAGCTTAAACCCCAATCGAGCAGGGTCTGGAAACACCATATATTTT.

This rearrangement joins TRBV5-3 to TRBJ1-4, with D unclear. TRBV5-3 is an ORF; its function is uncertain. The V gene lost 2 bases and the J gene lost 4 bases, with 15 bases spanning the gap. The CDR3 covers 16 residues. The CDR3 bases are TGTGCCAGAAGCTTCCTCGACAAGCGACTTAATGAAAAACTGTTTTTT. It codes for CARSFLDKRLNEKLFF.

This clone was picked up a small number of times. The V call is TRBV6-2 or TRBV6-3, the J call TRBJ2-5; TRBD2 matches 11 bases. The CDR3 runs to 16 residues. The J segment lost 2 bases and the V segment lost 6 bases, leaving 8 bases of the junction unmatched. The V gene's germline CDR1 is MNHEY and CDR2 SVGEGT. The CDR3 sequence is CASSPSGTSGQETQYF. The DNA of the CDR3 is TGTGCCAGCAGCCCTTCCGGGACTAGCGGACAAGAGACCCAGTACTTC.

This chain links TRBV5-1 with TRBJ1-1, with D uncertain. V lost 1 base and J lost 2, with 0 bases in between. Germline assignment: CDR1 SGHRS and CDR2 YFSETQ. CDR3 length: 11 residues. The CDR3 nucleotides read TGCGCCAGCAGCTTGAACACTGAAGCTTTCTTT. Residues: CASSLNTEAFF. Based on the CDR3 plus reference TRBV5-1 and TRBJ1-1, the full variable domain is KAGVTQTPRYLIKTRGQQVTLSCSPISGHRSVSWYQQTPGQGLQFLFEYFSETQRNKGNFPGRFSGRQFSNSRSEMNVSTLELGDSALYLCASSLNTEAFFGQGTRLTVV.

This chain uses TRBV5-4 with TRBJ2-7; TRBD2 matches 9 bases. CDR1 and CDR2 from the germline V gene are SGHNT and YYREEE (reference sequence). The CDR3 sequence is 16 residues long. Germline trimming cut 4 bases from V and 0 bases from J; bases unmatched to any gene: 8. The CDR3 DNA reads TGTGCCAGCAGCCAAGTCAGCGGGAGGTTCTCCTACGAGCAGTACTTC. Residues: CASSQVSGRFSYEQYF.